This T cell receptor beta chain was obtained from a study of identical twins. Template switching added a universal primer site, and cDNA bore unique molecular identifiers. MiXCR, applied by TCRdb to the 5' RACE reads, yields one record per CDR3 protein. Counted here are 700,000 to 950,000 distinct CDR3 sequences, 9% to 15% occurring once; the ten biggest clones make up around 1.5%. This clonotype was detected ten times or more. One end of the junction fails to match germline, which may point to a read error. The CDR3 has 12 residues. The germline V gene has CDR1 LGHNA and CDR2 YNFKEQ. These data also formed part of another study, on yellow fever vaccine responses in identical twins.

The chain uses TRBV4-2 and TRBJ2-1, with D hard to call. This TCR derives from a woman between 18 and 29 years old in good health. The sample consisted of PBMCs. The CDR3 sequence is CASSQEENVQFF. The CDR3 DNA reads TGTGCCAGCAGCCAAGAAGAGAATGTGCAGTTCTTC.